This entry features one TCR beta chain sequence. One end of the junction does not line up with germline, which may come from a read error. TCR beta cDNA came from 400 to 500 ng total RNA, primed with a constant-region primer. Three rounds of nested multiplex PCR with slightly modified ARM-PCR produced TCR beta libraries. The opening two PCR rounds, around 10 cycles each, paired TRBV1-TRBV30 forward primers with a C-beta reverse primer. In TCRdb, the multiplex PCR reads were re-called with MiXCR into one record per CDR3 protein. The table shows about 200,000 distinct CDR3 sequences, with roughly two thirds occurring only once. The source of the sample is a study of tumor-infiltrating lymphocytes in primary liver carcinoma. Overall study context: Tumor staging was T1-T3 N0M0; sizes spanned roughly 4.2 to 10 cm across.

The CDR3 has 12 amino acids. From germline, CDR1 is SGHAT and CDR2 FQNNGV. Germline DNA was also extracted, with blood RNA taken from unsorted whole blood. The TCR was taken from a woman aged 55 to 70 with primary liver carcinoma and hepatitis B virus infection. Sequencing input: peripheral blood. The V and J genes are TRBV11-2 and TRBJ1-1; 8 bases align to TRBD1. Written as DNA, the CDR3 is TGTGCCAGCAGTGAGGACAGGGTGCGGGCTATCTTT. This encodes CASSEDRVRAIF. Combining the CDR3 with reference TRBV11-2 and TRBJ1-1 gives the whole variable domain EAGVAQSPRYKIIEKRQSVAFWCNPISGHATLYWYQQILGQGPKLLIQFQNNGVVDDSQLPKDRFSAERLKGVDSTLKIQPAKLEDSAVYLCASSEDRVRAIFGQGTRLTVV.